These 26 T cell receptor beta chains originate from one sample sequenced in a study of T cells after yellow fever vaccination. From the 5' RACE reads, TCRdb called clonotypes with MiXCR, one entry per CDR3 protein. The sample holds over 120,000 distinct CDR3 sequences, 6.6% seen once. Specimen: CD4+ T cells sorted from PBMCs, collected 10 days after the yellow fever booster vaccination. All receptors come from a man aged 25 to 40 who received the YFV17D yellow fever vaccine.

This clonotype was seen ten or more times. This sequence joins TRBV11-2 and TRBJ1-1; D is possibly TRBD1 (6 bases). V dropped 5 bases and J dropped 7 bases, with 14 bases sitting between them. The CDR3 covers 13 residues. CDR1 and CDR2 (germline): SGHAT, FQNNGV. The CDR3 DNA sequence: TGTGCCAGCAGCCCCAACAGGGAAAGTGAAGCTTTCTTT. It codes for CASSPNRESEAFF.

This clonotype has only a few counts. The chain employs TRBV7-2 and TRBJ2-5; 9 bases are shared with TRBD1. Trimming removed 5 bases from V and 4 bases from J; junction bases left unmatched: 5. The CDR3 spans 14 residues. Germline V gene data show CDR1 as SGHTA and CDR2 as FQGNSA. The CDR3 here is CASSQGTGLETQYF. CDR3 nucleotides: TGTGCCAGCAGCCAAGGGACAGGGTTAGAGACCCAGTACTTC. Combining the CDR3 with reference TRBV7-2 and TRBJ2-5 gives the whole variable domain GAGVSQSPSNKVTEKGKDVELRCDPISGHTALYWYRQSLGQGLEFLIYFQGNSAPDKSGLPSDRFSAERTGGSVSTLTIQRTQQEDSAVYLCASSQGTGLETQYFGPGTRLLVL.

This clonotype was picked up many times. Here the CDR3 reads CASTRREGSYNEQFF. For the CDR3, the DNA is TGTGCCAGCACCCGAAGGGAGGGGTCCTACAATGAGCAGTTCTTC. The chain recombines TRBV12-3 or TRBV12-4 with TRBJ2-1; 7 bases match TRBD2. The J segment lost 1 base and the V segment lost 7 bases, leaving 7 bases of the junction unmatched. The CDR3 consists of 15 residues.

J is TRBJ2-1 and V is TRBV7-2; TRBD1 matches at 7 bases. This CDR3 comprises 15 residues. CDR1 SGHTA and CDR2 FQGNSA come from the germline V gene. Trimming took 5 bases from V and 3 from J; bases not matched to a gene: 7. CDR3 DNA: TGTGCCAGCAGCCCCCCCGGGACAGTCTACAATGAGCAGTTCTTC. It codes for CASSPPGTVYNEQFF. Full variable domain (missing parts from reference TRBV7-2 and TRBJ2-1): GAGVSQSPSNKVTEKGKDVELRCDPISGHTALYWYRQSLGQGLEFLIYFQGNSAPDKSGLPSDRFSAERTGGSVSTLTIQRTQQEDSAVYLCASSPPGTVYNEQFFGPGTRLTVL.

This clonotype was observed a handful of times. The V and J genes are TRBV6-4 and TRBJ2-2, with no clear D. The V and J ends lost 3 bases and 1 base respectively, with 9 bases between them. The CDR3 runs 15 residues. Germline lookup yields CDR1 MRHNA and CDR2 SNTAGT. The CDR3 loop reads CASSEEHRNTGELFF. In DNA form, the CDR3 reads TGTGCCAGCAGTGAAGAGCACCGGAACACCGGGGAGCTGTTTTTT.

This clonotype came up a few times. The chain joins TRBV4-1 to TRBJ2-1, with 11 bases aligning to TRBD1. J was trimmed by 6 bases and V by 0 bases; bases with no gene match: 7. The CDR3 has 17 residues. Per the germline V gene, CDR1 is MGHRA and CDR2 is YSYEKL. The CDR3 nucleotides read TGCGCCAGCAGCCAAGATCACCGGACAGGGGGCGGCAATGAGCAGTTCTTC. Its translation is CASSQDHRTGGGNEQFF.

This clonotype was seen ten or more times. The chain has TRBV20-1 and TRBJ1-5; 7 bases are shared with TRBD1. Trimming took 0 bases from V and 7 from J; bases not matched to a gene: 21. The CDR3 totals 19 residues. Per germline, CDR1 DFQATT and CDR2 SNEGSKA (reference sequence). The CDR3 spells CSARDLGSGQRRARQPQHF. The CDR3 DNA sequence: TGCAGTGCTAGAGATCTAGGTTCGGGACAGAGACGAGCGAGGCAGCCCCAGCATTTT.

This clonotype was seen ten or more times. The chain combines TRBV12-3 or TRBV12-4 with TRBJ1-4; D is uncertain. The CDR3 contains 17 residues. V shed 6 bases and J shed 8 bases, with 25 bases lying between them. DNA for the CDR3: TGTGCCAGCAGCGAAAGCAGCAGACGGGTCCCTTCAGAAAAACTGTTTTTT. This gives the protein CASSESSRRVPSEKLFF.

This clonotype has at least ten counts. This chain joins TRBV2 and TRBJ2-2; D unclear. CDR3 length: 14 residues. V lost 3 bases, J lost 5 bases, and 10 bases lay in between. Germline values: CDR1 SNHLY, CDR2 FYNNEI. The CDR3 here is CASSDGQNTGELFF. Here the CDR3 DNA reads TGTGCCAGCAGTGACGGGCAGAATACCGGGGAGCTGTTTTTT.

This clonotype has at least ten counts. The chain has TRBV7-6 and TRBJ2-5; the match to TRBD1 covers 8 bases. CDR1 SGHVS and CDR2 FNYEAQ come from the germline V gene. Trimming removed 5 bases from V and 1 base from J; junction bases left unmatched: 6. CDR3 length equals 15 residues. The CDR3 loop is CASSVQQGAQETQYF. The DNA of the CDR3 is TGTGCCAGCAGCGTGCAGCAGGGGGCCCAAGAGACCCAGTACTTC.

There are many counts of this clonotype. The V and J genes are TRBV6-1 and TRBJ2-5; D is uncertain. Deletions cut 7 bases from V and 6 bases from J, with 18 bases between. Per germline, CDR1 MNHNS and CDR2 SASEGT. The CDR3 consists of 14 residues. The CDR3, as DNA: TGTGCCAGCATGACCCTGCCTAATCTTAAGACCCAGTACTTC. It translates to CASMTLPNLKTQYF.

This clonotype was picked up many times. CDR3 DNA: TGTGCCAGCAGCTCAGGGACAGGGCTGACCTACGAGCAGTACTTC. This gives the protein CASSSGTGLTYEQYF. V usage is TRBV7-2 and J usage is TRBJ2-7; 9 bases line up with TRBD1. This CDR3 contains 15 residues. Trimming at V came to 4 bases and at J to 2 bases, leaving 6 bases not matched to a gene. The germline V gene has CDR1 SGHTA and CDR2 FQGNSA.

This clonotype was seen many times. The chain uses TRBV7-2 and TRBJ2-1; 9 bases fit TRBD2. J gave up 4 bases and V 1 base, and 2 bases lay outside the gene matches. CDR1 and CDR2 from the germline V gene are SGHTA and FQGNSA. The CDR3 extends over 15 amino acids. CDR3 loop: CASSLGLAGYNEQFF. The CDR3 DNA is TGTGCCAGCAGCTTAGGCCTAGCGGGGTACAATGAGCAGTTCTTC.

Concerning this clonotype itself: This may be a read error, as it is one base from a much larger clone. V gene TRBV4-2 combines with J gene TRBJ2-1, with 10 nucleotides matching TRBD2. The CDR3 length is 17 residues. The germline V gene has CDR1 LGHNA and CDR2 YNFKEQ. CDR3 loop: CTSSQGRTSGLYNEQFF. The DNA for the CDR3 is TGTACCAGCAGCCAGGGGAGGACTAGCGGATTGTACAATGAGCAGTTCTTC.

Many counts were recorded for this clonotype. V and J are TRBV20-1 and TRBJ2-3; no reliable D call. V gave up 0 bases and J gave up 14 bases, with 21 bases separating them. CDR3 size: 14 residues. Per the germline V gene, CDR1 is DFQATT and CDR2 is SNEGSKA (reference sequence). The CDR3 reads CSARDVGRSLHGYF. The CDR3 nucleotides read TGCAGTGCTAGAGACGTCGGTCGCTCCCTTCACGGGTATTTT.

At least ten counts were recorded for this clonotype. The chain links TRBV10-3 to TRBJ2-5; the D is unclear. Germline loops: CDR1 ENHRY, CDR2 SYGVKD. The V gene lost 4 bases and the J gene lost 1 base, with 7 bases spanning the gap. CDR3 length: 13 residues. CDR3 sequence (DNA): TGTGCCATCAGTGGGCCCCTCCAAGAGACCCAGTACTTC. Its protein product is CAISGPLQETQYF.

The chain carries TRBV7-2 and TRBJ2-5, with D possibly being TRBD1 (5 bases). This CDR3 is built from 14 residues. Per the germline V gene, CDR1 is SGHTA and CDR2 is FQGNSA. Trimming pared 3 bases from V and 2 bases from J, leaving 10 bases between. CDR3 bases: TGTGCCAGCAGCTTCCAGGGTGGTCAAGAGACCCAGTACTTC. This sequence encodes CASSFQGGQETQYF.

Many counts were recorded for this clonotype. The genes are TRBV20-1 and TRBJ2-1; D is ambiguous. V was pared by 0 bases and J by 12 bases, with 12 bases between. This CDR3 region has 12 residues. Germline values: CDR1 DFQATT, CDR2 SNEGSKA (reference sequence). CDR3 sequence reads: CSARDLSSVQFF. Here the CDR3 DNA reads TGCAGTGCTAGAGATCTTAGTTCTGTGCAGTTCTTC.

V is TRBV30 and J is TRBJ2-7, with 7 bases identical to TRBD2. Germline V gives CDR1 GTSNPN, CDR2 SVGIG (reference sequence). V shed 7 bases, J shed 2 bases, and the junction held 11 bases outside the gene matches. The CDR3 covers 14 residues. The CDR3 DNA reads TGTGCCTCTACCCGGACTAGTGTTCCCTACGAGCAGTACTTC. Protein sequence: CASTRTSVPYEQYF.

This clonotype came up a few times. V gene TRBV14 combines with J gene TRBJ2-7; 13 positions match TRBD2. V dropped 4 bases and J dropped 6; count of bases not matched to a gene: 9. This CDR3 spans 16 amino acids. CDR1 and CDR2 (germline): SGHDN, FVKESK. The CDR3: CASSRLPGLAGFEQYF. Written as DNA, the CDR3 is TGTGCCAGCAGCCGACTTCCGGGACTAGCGGGGTTCGAGCAGTACTTC.

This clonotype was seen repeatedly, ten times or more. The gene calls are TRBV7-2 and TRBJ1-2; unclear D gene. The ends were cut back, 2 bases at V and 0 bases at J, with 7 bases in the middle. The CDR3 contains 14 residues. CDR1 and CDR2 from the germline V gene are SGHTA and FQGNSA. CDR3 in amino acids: CASSLSLTNYGYTF. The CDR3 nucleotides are TGTGCCAGCAGCTTAAGCCTTACTAACTATGGCTACACCTTC.

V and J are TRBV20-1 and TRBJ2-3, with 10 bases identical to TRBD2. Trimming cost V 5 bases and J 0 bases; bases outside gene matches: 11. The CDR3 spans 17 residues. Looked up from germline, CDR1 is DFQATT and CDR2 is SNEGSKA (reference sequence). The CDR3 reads CSAFIAGGAASTDTQYF. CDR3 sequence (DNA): TGCAGTGCTTTCATAGCGGGAGGCGCGGCTAGCACAGATACGCAGTATTTT.

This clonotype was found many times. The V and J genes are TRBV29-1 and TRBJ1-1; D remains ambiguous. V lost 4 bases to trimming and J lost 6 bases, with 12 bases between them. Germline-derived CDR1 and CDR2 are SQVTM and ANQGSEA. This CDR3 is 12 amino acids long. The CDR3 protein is CSVVSGGAEAFF. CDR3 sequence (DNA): TGCAGCGTTGTTTCTGGTGGGGCTGAAGCTTTCTTT.

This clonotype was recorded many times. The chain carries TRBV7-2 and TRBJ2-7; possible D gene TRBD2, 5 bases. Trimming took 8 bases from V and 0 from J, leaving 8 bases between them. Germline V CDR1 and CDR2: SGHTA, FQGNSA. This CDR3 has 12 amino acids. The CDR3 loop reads CASASSSYEQYF. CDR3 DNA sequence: TGTGCCAGCGCTAGCTCCTCCTACGAGCAGTACTTC.

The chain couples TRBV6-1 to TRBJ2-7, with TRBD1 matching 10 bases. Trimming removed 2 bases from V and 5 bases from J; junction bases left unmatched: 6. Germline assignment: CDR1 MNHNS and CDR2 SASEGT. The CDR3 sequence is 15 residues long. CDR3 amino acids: CASSEPGQGPDEQYF. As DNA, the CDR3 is TGTGCCAGCAGTGAACCGGGACAGGGGCCTGACGAGCAGTACTTC.

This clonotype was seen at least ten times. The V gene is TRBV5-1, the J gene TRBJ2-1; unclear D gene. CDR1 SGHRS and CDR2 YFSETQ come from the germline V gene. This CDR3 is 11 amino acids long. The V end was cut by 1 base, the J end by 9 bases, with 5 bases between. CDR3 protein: CASSLLGEQFF. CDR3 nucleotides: TGCGCCAGCAGCTTGCTCGGTGAGCAGTTCTTC.